Shown below are 17 T cell receptor beta chains from a single sample sequenced in a study of T cells in Graves' hyperthyroidism and ophthalmopathy. RNA transcripts yielded amplified TCR beta CDR3 regions. The HTBI primer set was used in a first-round RT-PCR of the TCR CDR3. In TCRdb, the multiplex PCR reads were re-called with MiXCR into one record per CDR3 protein. The table records roughly 500,000 distinct CDR3 sequences, roughly 13% of them present only once. The specimen sequenced was blood. The receptor set was obtained from a woman in her twenties or thirties with Graves' hyperthyroidism that later progressed to Graves' ophthalmopathy.

This clonotype was recorded at least ten times. The rearrangement uses TRBV9 and TRBJ1-4; 9 bases fit TRBD1. The CDR3 sequence is 16 residues long. Germline assignment: CDR1 SGDLS and CDR2 YYNGEE. V was pared by 3 bases and J by 7 bases, with 10 bases of the junction left unmatched. CDR3 bases: TGTGCCAGCAGCGGGGGACAGGGAGGCACGCGTGAAAAACTGTTTTTT. This sequence encodes CASSGGQGGTREKLFF.

The chain is built from TRBV9 and TRBJ2-1; 7 bases are a match to TRBD1. Trimming cost V 4 bases and J 0 bases; bases outside gene matches: 10. The length of the CDR3 is 17 residues. From germline, CDR1 is SGDLS and CDR2 YYNGEE. CDR3 coding DNA: TGTGCCAGCAGCCTATGGGACAGAGAGTTCTCCTACAATGAGCAGTTCTTC. It encodes CASSLWDREFSYNEQFF.

The chain couples TRBV6-1 to TRBJ1-3; TRBD1 agrees at 8 bases. The CDR3 has 15 residues. V gave up 5 bases and J gave up 2 bases; unmatched junction bases: 5. CDR1 is MNHNS and CDR2 is SASEGT in the germline V gene. The CDR3 is CASSPTGVPGNTIYF. The CDR3 region has the DNA TGTGCCAGCAGTCCGACAGGGGTGCCTGGAAACACCATATATTTT.

Points on this clonotype: Given a much more abundant clone one base away, this may be a read error. The CDR3 bases are TGCGCCAGCAGCTTGGACTCTAGCGCTAGCTTCTACAATGAGCAGTTCTTC. This encodes CASSLDSSASFYNEQFF. V and J are TRBV5-1 and TRBJ2-1, with a possible D match to TRBD2 (6 bases). Looked up from germline, CDR1 is SGHRS and CDR2 is YFSETQ. Trimming removed 0 bases from V and 3 bases from J, with 16 bases in between. This CDR3 is built from 17 residues.

This clonotype was found many times. The genes are TRBV19 and TRBJ1-1; perhaps TRBD1 as D (6 bases). V lost 1 base and J 4 bases, leaving 10 bases between the germline ends. The CDR3 consists of 14 residues. Germline CDR1 and CDR2: LNHDA and SQIVND (reference sequence). The CDR3 sequence: CASSIAGAGTEAFF. The CDR3, as DNA: TGTGCCAGTAGTATAGCGGGGGCTGGCACTGAAGCTTTCTTT.

V usage is TRBV5-4 and J usage is TRBJ1-3; perhaps TRBD1 as D (5 bases). Germline-derived CDR1 and CDR2 are SGHNT and YYREEE (reference sequence). The CDR3 contains 14 residues. Trimming removed 7 bases from V and 0 bases from J, with 11 bases in between. The CDR3 DNA reads TGTGCCAGCCATGACAGTTCCTCTGGAAACACCATATATTTT. Protein sequence: CASHDSSSGNTIYF.

This clonotype was counted many times. The chain is built from TRBV2 and TRBJ1-5; D call uncertain. Germline V gives CDR1 SNHLY, CDR2 FYNNEI. The CDR3 has 15 residues. V lost 5 bases and J lost 3, with 14 bases in between. CDR3 amino acids: CASSPDEGFNQPQHF. The CDR3 nucleotides are TGTGCCAGCAGTCCGGATGAGGGCTTCAATCAGCCCCAGCATTTT.

The V and J genes are TRBV4-1 and TRBJ1-5; D remains ambiguous. This CDR3 contains 18 residues. The germline CDR1 and CDR2 sequences are MGHRA and YSYEKL. V lost 3 bases, J lost 5 bases, and 23 bases lay in between. The CDR3 loop is CASSHERFRAERHQPQHF. The CDR3 bases are TGCGCCAGCAGCCACGAACGCTTTCGGGCCGAGAGGCATCAGCCCCAGCATTTT.

This clonotype was seen repeatedly, ten times or more. The chain recombines TRBV5-6 with TRBJ2-7, with TRBD2 matching 12 bases. V was pared by 1 base and J by 6 bases, with 5 bases of the junction left unmatched. CDR3 size: 15 residues. In germline, CDR1 is SGHDT, CDR2 YYEEEE. CDR3 amino acids: CASSLRLAGVVEQYF. In nucleotides, the CDR3 is TGTGCCAGCAGCTTGAGACTAGCGGGAGTTGTCGAGCAGTACTTC.

Points on this clonotype: The junction differs from germline at one of its ends, possibly a read error. V usage is TRBV3-1 and J usage is TRBJ2-5; 10 positions agree with TRBD2. The CDR3 contains 15 residues. Germline CDR1 is LGHDT and CDR2 is YNNKEL (reference sequence). CDR3 nucleotides: TGTGCCAGCAGCCAAGTGGTAGCGGGAGGTGAGACCCGGTACTTC. This gives the protein CASSQVVAGGETRYF.

Many counts were recorded for this clonotype. The V and J genes are TRBV7-9 and TRBJ1-1, with a weak D call TRBD1 (6 bases). Germline CDR1 is SEHNR and CDR2 is FQNEAQ (reference sequence). V dropped 5 bases and J dropped 9 bases, with 13 bases sitting between them. This CDR3 region has 12 residues. The CDR3 DNA sequence: TGTGCCAGCAGCGAATTGGACAGCCAAGCTTTCTTT. Translated: CASSELDSQAFF.

Worth noting for this clonotype: Since a much larger clone is just one base distant, this may be a read error. V is TRBV6-5 and J is TRBJ2-7; either TRBD1 or TRBD2 may supply D (6 bases each). CDR1 and CDR2 (germline): MNHEY, SVGAGI. The CDR3 spans 15 residues. CDR3 residues: CASGYSRGGTYEQYF. The DNA for the CDR3 is TGTGCCAGCGGTTACTCGAGAGGGGGGACCTACGAGCAGTACTTC.

Regarding this clonotype: At one end, the junction sequence differs from germline, possibly due to a read error. The chain combines TRBV11-2 with TRBJ2-3; maybe TRBD2 (6 bases). The germline gives CDR1 SGHAT, CDR2 FQNNGV. This CDR3 is 17 amino acids long. The CDR3 is CASSPVLSTGGTDTQYF. The CDR3 coding sequence is TGCGCCAGCAGCCCGGTGTTGTCGACGGGAGGCACAGATACGCAGTATTTT.

This clonotype was recorded at least ten times. The chain employs TRBV6-1 and TRBJ1-6; no definite D call. The germline V and J ends were trimmed by 8 bases and 11 bases, with 10 bases remaining between them. The CDR3 runs to 11 residues. Per germline, CDR1 MNHNS and CDR2 SASEGT. The CDR3 region is CASGPRTPLHF. The DNA for the CDR3 is TGTGCCAGCGGGCCTCGTACACCCCTCCACTTT.

The chain links TRBV6-2 or TRBV6-3 to TRBJ2-7; 10 positions match TRBD2. The CDR3 contains 16 residues. Germline CDR1 MNHEY, CDR2 SVGEGT. J gave up 3 bases and V 7 bases, and 12 bases lay outside the gene matches. CDR3 nucleotide sequence: TGTGCCAGCACCCGGGACAGAGGACTAGCGGTCTACGAGCAGTACTTC. It yields the protein CASTRDRGLAVYEQYF.

The table lists this clonotype with many counts. The chain uses TRBV4-2 and TRBJ2-7; 8 nucleotides agree with TRBD1. The germline gives CDR1 LGHNA, CDR2 YNFKEQ. J was trimmed by 7 bases and V by 7 bases; bases with no gene match: 15. CDR3 length: 15 amino acids. Written as DNA, the CDR3 is TGTGCCAGCACCCTATTAGGACAGGGTTTGGGGGAGCAGTACTTC. Its translation is CASTLLGQGLGEQYF.

This clonotype has more than one count but fewer than ten. The V and J genes are TRBV12-3 or TRBV12-4 and TRBJ2-7; a possible D gene is TRBD2 (5 bases). CDR3 length: 17 amino acids. V was shortened by 2 bases and J by 5 bases, with 22 bases between the two germline ends. CDR3 nucleotide sequence: TGTGCCAGCAGTTTATCGGTTCTTACTAGAAAGGACGACGAGCAGTACTTC. It encodes CASSLSVLTRKDDEQYF.